This T cell receptor (beta chain) emerged from a study of blood T cell repertoires in COVID-19. Study in general: Samples came from the United States, Italy and Spain, spanning acute and convalescent COVID-19.

From germline, CDR1 is SGHAT and CDR2 FQNNGV. Losses at the gene ends were 3 bases for V and 4 bases for J; bases not matched to a gene: 11. This CDR3 region has 16 residues. Original handling: Reference gene primers were amplified, and this amplification served to estimate nucleated cell counts. Assay used: immunoSEQ multiplex PCR; TCRdb lists only in-frame clones, some missing. Clonal size and the V and J genes are those of that table, whereas D and trimming came from the DNA. Found here are 100,000 or so clones, roughly 92% of them singletons; the top ten hold around 5.7%. The rearrangement links TRBV11-2 to TRBJ1-2; TRBD1 matches 7 bases. The specimen was peripheral blood. The receptor's source is a man between 65 and 79 years old with acute or convalescent COVID-19. The CDR3 nucleotides read TGTGCCAGCAGCTTTCCCCCCGCGACAGGGACCTATGGCTACACCTTC. Translated: CASSFPPATGTYGYTF.